A single sample gave rise to the 23 T cell receptor beta chains below, sequenced in a study of blood T cells in healthy people across ages. PCR was performed a second time for roughly 7 to 12 cycles using a sample-barcoded 5' primer and a J-beta primer mix. A single record per CDR3 protein comes from TCRdb applying MiXCR to the 5' RACE reads. This table has roughly 1,500,000 distinct CDR3 sequences, roughly 40% appearing once. Sequenced: blood. The source is a woman aged 18 to 35 in good health.

This clonotype was detected a few times. The chain links TRBV20-1 to TRBJ2-5; 8 positions agree with TRBD2. The DNA end lines up better with TRBJ2-7; the J call may be wrong. Germline CDR1 reads DFQATT; CDR2 reads SNEGSKA (reference sequence). The CDR3 covers 17 residues. DNA for the CDR3: TGCAGTGCTAGGGGAAAGGGGAAGCGGGAGACCTTCGTCGAGCAGTACTTC. It yields the protein CSARGKGKRETFVEQYF.

The rearrangement links TRBV29-1 to TRBJ2-7; a weak D match, TRBD1 (5 bases). The V end lost 1 base, the J end lost 2 bases, and 12 bases lay between the germline ends. CDR1 and CDR2 (germline): SQVTM, ANQGSEA. CDR3 length equals 14 residues. The chain's CDR3 is CSVEGTDSPYEQYF. The CDR3, as DNA: TGCAGCGTTGAAGGGACCGACAGCCCCTACGAGCAGTACTTC.

Comment on this clonotype: One end of the junction varies from germline; a read error may be responsible. CDR3 region: CVSSDSYEQYF. The CDR3 nucleotides read TGTGTCAGCAGTGATTCCTACGAGCAGTACTTC. This chain links TRBV6-6 with TRBJ2-7; D remains ambiguous. This CDR3 region has 11 residues. Germline CDR1 reads MNHNY; CDR2 reads SVGAGI (reference sequence).

A few counts support this clonotype. The chain recombines TRBV21-1 with TRBJ2-7; the table's D call TRBD2 went unverified against the DNA. TRBV21-1 is a pseudogene locus. The CDR3 has 14 amino acids. This CDR3 reads CARKSGGVSYEQYF. In DNA, the CDR3 is TGTGCCAGAAAGAGCGGGGGGGTCTCCTACGAGCAGTACTTC.

The chain combines TRBV3-1 with TRBJ1-2, with D unresolved. V dropped 5 bases and J dropped 6 bases, with 16 bases sitting between them. The germline gives CDR1 LGHDT, CDR2 YNNKEL (reference sequence). The CDR3 length is 14 residues. The CDR3 reads CASSTQGLTNGYTF. CDR3 nucleotides: TGTGCCAGCAGCACCCAAGGGTTAACTAATGGCTACACCTTC.

On this clonotype itself: An end of the junction does not agree with germline; a read error may underlie this. This chain joins TRBV2 and TRBJ1-2; D possibly corresponds to TRBD1 (5 bases). The CDR3 extends over 12 amino acids. The germline CDR1 and CDR2 sequences are SNHLY and FYNNEI. The CDR3 sequence: CASVGPYYGYTF. The CDR3, as DNA: TGTGCCAGCGTGGGGCCCTACTATGGTTACACCTTC.

The chain has TRBV7-8 and TRBJ2-5; unclear D gene. The CDR3 runs 12 residues. From germline, CDR1 is SGHVS and CDR2 FQNEAQ. V lost 3 bases to trimming and J lost 11 bases, with 13 bases between them. For the CDR3, the DNA is TGTGCCAGCAGCTTGGTGGCCAGAGAGCAGTACTTC. It translates to CASSLVAREQYF.

Only one count was recorded for this clonotype. The chain couples TRBV15 to TRBJ2-1, with 9 bases matching TRBD1. Germline V gene data show CDR1 as LNHNV and CDR2 as YYDKDF (reference sequence). J was trimmed by 10 bases and V by 4 bases; bases with no gene match: 11. The CDR3 sequence is 15 residues long. CDR3 residues: CATSNPGTGIYEQFF. The DNA for the CDR3 is TGTGCCACCAGCAACCCCGGGACAGGGATCTACGAGCAGTTCTTC.

The gene calls are TRBV12-3 or TRBV12-4 and TRBJ2-5, with 7 bases aligning to TRBD2. V trimming: 3 bases; J trimming: 11 bases; junction bases outside the gene matches: 9. CDR3 size: 13 residues. The CDR3 loop reads CASSLWGEGRQYF. The CDR3 nucleotides read TGTGCCAGCAGTTTGTGGGGGGAGGGTAGGCAGTACTTC.

The V and J genes are TRBV7-2 and TRBJ2-7, with 7 bases that match TRBD2. Trimming cost V 0 bases and J 7 bases; bases outside gene matches: 3. CDR1 SGHTA and CDR2 FQGNSA come from the germline V gene. The CDR3 extends over 13 amino acids. CDR3 DNA sequence: TGTGCCAGCAGCTTAGCGCATAGCGGGGAGCAGTACTTC. Translation: CASSLAHSGEQYF.

The rearrangement joins TRBV18 to TRBJ2-7; D is uncertain. Germline values: CDR1 KGHSH, CDR2 LQKENI. The CDR3 runs 14 residues. The V end was cut by 3 bases, the J end by 2 bases, with 11 bases between. The CDR3 reads CASSPRIDTYEQYF. CDR3 DNA sequence: TGTGCCAGCTCACCGCGTATCGACACCTACGAGCAGTACTTC.

This clonotype was detected a few times. V gene TRBV4-1 combines with J gene TRBJ2-3, with 14 nucleotides matching TRBD2. Trimming took 0 bases from V and 4 from J; bases not matched to a gene: 12. The CDR3 length is 20 residues. Germline-derived CDR1 and CDR2 are MGHRA and YSYEKL. This CDR3 is CASSQDGGWTSGRRADTQYF. The CDR3 DNA reads as TGCGCCAGCAGCCAAGATGGTGGGTGGACTAGCGGGAGGAGGGCAGATACGCAGTATTTT.

This clonotype occurred a few times. The V call is TRBV6-1, the J call TRBJ2-7, with TRBD2 matching 7 bases. CDR1 is MNHNS, CDR2 SASEGT, per germline. The junction had 3 bases not matched to a gene; V was cut back by 1 base and J by 0 bases. The CDR3 is made up of 15 amino acids. The DNA of the CDR3 is TGTGCCAGCAGTGAAGAGGCTAGCGGCTCCTACGAGCAGTACTTC. Its translation: CASSEEASGSYEQYF.

In DNA, the CDR3 is TGTGCCAGCAGTCCTGATAGCGGGACCCCTGTAGGGCAGTACTTC. Translating it yields CASSPDSGTPVGQYF. J is TRBJ2-7 and V is TRBV27; 8 nucleotides align to TRBD2. Germline CDR1 reads MNHEY; CDR2 reads SMNVEV (reference sequence). Trimming at V came to 5 bases and at J to 9 bases, leaving 15 bases not matched to a gene. The CDR3 is made up of 15 amino acids.

This clonotype was counted a few times. The chain recombines TRBV7-2 with TRBJ2-1, with 12 bases identical to TRBD2. In germline, CDR1 is SGHTA, CDR2 FQGNSA. The trim removed 5 bases at V and 5 bases at J, leaving 16 bases unmatched. The CDR3 spans 19 residues. This CDR3 reads CASSRGLAGRPGIDNEQFF. Here the CDR3 DNA reads TGTGCCAGCAGCCGCGGACTAGCGGGGAGGCCTGGGATAGACAATGAGCAGTTCTTC.

The chain carries TRBV11-2 and TRBJ2-7; D is uncertain. In germline, CDR1 is SGHAT, CDR2 FQNNGV. The V and J ends lost 4 bases and 2 bases respectively, with 9 bases between them. The CDR3 is 13 residues long. The CDR3 nucleotides read TGTGCCAGCAGCTGGGCCGCGACCTACGAGCAGTACTTC. Protein sequence: CASSWAATYEQYF.

The chain couples TRBV20-1 to TRBJ2-1; 13 nucleotides match TRBD2. The CDR3 sequence is 16 residues long. The germline V gene encodes CDR1 DFQATT and CDR2 SNEGSKA (reference sequence). Losses at the gene ends were 6 bases for V and 12 bases for J; bases not matched to a gene: 17. CDR3 residues: CSAPELAGGPRDVQFF. Written as DNA, the CDR3 is TGCAGTGCCCCAGAACTAGCGGGAGGGCCTAGGGATGTGCAGTTCTTC.

This clonotype was seen ten or more times. The rearrangement joins TRBV12-3 or TRBV12-4 to TRBJ2-3; D gene ambiguous. V lost 5 bases and J lost 0, with 9 bases in between. The CDR3 extends over 14 amino acids. CDR3 loop: CASSRLSSTDTQYF. DNA of the CDR3: TGTGCCAGCAGTCGGTTGTCTAGCACAGATACGCAGTATTTT.

This chain connects TRBV6-5 to TRBJ2-1; D may be TRBD2 (6 bases). There are 15 residues in the CDR3. V lost 2 bases and J lost 5, with 13 bases in between. The germline CDR1 and CDR2 sequences are MNHEY and SVGAGI. The CDR3, as DNA: TGTGCCAGCAGTTACGCTCTAGCGCACAACAATGAGCAGTTCTTC. Protein sequence: CASSYALAHNNEQFF.

CDR3 nucleotide sequence: TGTGCCTGGAGTGTAAGGACAGGCGGCTTACCTAATGAAAAACTGTTTTTT. Its protein is CAWSVRTGGLPNEKLFF. The gene calls are TRBV30 and TRBJ1-4; 7 nucleotides match TRBD1. CDR1 and CDR2 from the germline V gene are GTSNPN and SVGIG (reference sequence). This CDR3 is 17 amino acids long. The junction had 10 bases not matched to a gene; V was cut back by 0 bases and J by 3 bases.

The chain couples TRBV6-1 to TRBJ1-1; D might be TRBD1 (5 bases). Trimming took off 6 bases at V and 3 bases at J, with 26 bases between the two ends. Looked up from germline, CDR1 is MNHNS and CDR2 is SASEGT. CDR3 length: 18 residues. The CDR3 nucleotides read TGTGCCAGCAGCAAACGAACCACCCGGGTACGGGGGGACACTGAAGCTTTCTTT. Its translation is CASSKRTTRVRGDTEAFF.

The rearrangement uses TRBV7-9 and TRBJ1-6; D gene ambiguous. Germline CDR1 SEHNR, CDR2 FQNEAQ (reference sequence). Trimming stripped 4 bases from V and 9 bases from J, with 7 bases between. The CDR3 length is 12 residues. The DNA for the CDR3 is TGTGCCAGCAGCTCCGATTCTTCACCCCTCCACTTT. It codes for CASSSDSSPLHF.

The V call is TRBV20-1, the J call TRBJ1-1; 7 bases fit TRBD1. V was pared by 8 bases and J by 6 bases, with 18 bases of the junction left unmatched. Looked up from germline, CDR1 is DFQATT and CDR2 is SNEGSKA (reference sequence). The CDR3 is 15 amino acids. CDR3 amino acids: CSTAHSTGKGSEAFF. For the CDR3, the DNA is TGCAGTACTGCCCACTCGACAGGGAAAGGTTCTGAAGCTTTCTTT.